This is a list of T cell receptor beta chains from one sample in a study of shared clonotypes between healthy human individuals. Generated by immunoSEQ multiplex PCR, the TCRdb table keeps only in-frame clones and is missing some. The data contain some 500,000 clones, about 96% of them singletons. The material sequenced was naive CD4+ T cells sorted from blood. All receptors come from a woman aged 25 to 39 in good health. The CDR3 runs from the conserved cysteine through the conserved F or W. D genes are given only for firm matches. A row's size may be missing; if present it is once, few, many or a size class.

size,V,D,J,DNA,CDR3
once,TRBV5-1,.,TRBJ1-1,TGCGCCAGCAGCCATCATTTGGGGGCGGAGGAAGCTTTCTTT,CASSHHLGAEEAFF
.,TRBV6-5,TRBD1,TRBJ2-7,TGTGCCAGCAGCCCGGGACAGGAAGGTTATCAGTACTTC,CASSPGQEGYQYF
.,TRBV6-4,TRBD1,TRBJ1-4,TGTGCCAGCAGTCCTGACAGGGGGGAAAAACTGTTTTTT,CASSPDRGEKLFF
.,TRBV5-1,.,TRBJ1-2,TGCGCCAGCAGCCTTGGACACGGTCTAAGCCCTGGCTACACCTTC,CASSLGHGLSPGYTF
.,TRBV5-1,TRBD1,TRBJ2-7,TGCGCCAGCAGCTTGGTAACGGGACAGACCTACGAGCAGTACTTC,CASSLVTGQTYEQYF
once,TRBV6-1,TRBD1,TRBJ2-2,TGTGCCAGCAGCACCGGGACAGGGGGCACCGGGGAGCTGTTTTTT,CASSTGTGGTGELFF
.,TRBV28,TRBD1,TRBJ2-1,TGTGCCAGCAGTATCTCCCTGACAGGGTACAATGAGCAGTTCTTC,CASSISLTGYNEQFF
.,TRBV13,TRBD1,TRBJ2-5,TGTGCCAGCAGCTCCCATCGACAGGGAGAGACCCAGTACTTC,CASSSHRQGETQYF
few,TRBV7-2,TRBD2,TRBJ2-5,TGTGCCAGCAGAGCTCCGGGACTAGCGGGAGTTGAGACCCAGTACTTC,CASRAPGLAGVETQYF
.,TRBV5-8,.,TRBJ1-5,TGTGCCAGCAGCCTCGGCCACATTAGCAATCAGCCCCAGCATTTT,CASSLGHISNQPQHF
.,TRBV18,TRBD1,TRBJ1-3,TGTGCCAGCTCAGAGGGACAGACGGCTGGAAACACCATATATTTT,CASSEGQTAGNTIYF
.,TRBV7-9,TRBD1,TRBJ2-5,TGTGCCAGCAGCTTCTCGGACAGGGGGGGAGAGACCCAGTACTTC,CASSFSDRGGETQYF
.,TRBV6-5,.,TRBJ2-7,TGTGCCTCCCGGGGTAGCTACGAGCAGTACTTC,CASRGSYEQYF
.,TRBV5-1,.,TRBJ2-7,TGCGCCAGCAGCTTCTCCGTCTACGGGGACTCCTACGAGCAGTACTTC,CASSFSVYGDSYEQYF
.,TRBV10-3,TRBD2,TRBJ2-1,TGTGCCATCAGCGGACTAGCGGGGGGACTACAGTATGAGCAGTTCTTC,CAISGLAGGLQYEQFF
.,TRBV7-8,.,TRBJ2-7,TGTGCCAGCAGCCCTGGACACCAATACGAGCAGTACTTC,CASSPGHQYEQYF
.,TRBV10-3,.,TRBJ1-4,TGTGCCATCAGTGACGGGCAGGGTAATGAAAAACTGTTTTTT,CAISDGQGNEKLFF
.,TRBV15,.,TRBJ1-1,TGTGCCACCAGCAGAGATAGGAACACTGAAGCTTTCTTT,CATSRDRNTEAFF
once,TRBV18,.,TRBJ2-1,TGTGCCAGCTCACCGGGTACAGGGAGGGGAGTCTACAATGAGCAGTTCTTC,CASSPGTGRGVYNEQFF
.,TRBV11-2,.,TRBJ2-7,TGTGCCAGCAGCCAACAACAGGGCTACGAGCAGTACTTC,CASSQQQGYEQYF
once,TRBV27,.,TRBJ2-5,TGTGCCAGCAGTTTGACACGACAAGAGACCCAGTACTTC,CASSLTRQETQYF
.,TRBV10-3,.,TRBJ2-5,TGTGCCATCAGGGCGGGTGACCAAGAGACCCAGTACTTC,CAIRAGDQETQYF
.,TRBV16,.,TRBJ1-5,TGTGCCAGCAGCCAATCGGCGAGAGAACAGCCCCAGCATTTT,CASSQSAREQPQHF
.,TRBV11-3,TRBD1,TRBJ1-1,TGTGCCAGCAGCTTAAACAGGGGTAGCACTGAAGCTTTCTTT,CASSLNRGSTEAFF
.,TRBV28,TRBD1,TRBJ1-1,TGTGCCACCTGCCTCAGGGACAGTAACACTGAAGCTTTCTTT,CATCLRDSNTEAFF
once,TRBV4-1,.,TRBJ1-3,TGCGCCAGCAGCCAAGGTTCCCAGGTGGGCTCTGGAAACACCATATATTTT,CASSQGSQVGSGNTIYF
.,TRBV5-6,.,TRBJ2-3,TGTGCCAGCAGCTTGTCACATCCACGGGGCACAGATACGCAGTATTTT,CASSLSHPRGTDTQYF
.,TRBV6-5,.,TRBJ1-2,TGTGCCAGCAGCCCCGGGGGCCACTATGGCTACACCTTC,CASSPGGHYGYTF
.,TRBV6-1,TRBD1,TRBJ2-7,TGTGCCAGCAGACCATTGGGACAGGGGGGGGACGAGCAGTACTTC,CASRPLGQGGDEQYF
.,TRBV19,.,TRBJ1-5,TGTGCCAGTAGTCCCCGGACGATTCGAAGCAATCAGCCCCAGCATTTT,CASSPRTIRSNQPQHF
once,TRBV28,.,TRBJ1-5,TGTGCCAGCAGTTTATTAGGGTTGGTTCAGCCCCAGCATTTT,CASSLLGLVQPQHF
.,TRBV18,TRBD2,TRBJ2-5,TGTGCCAGCTCAAGCGGGGCACAAGAGACCCAGTACTTC,CASSSGAQETQYF
.,TRBV27,.,TRBJ1-4,TGTGCCAGCAGCCCATTTTATACGGCCTCTAATGAAAAACTGTTTTTT,CASSPFYTASNEKLFF
.,TRBV28,.,TRBJ1-1,TGTGCCAGCAGGGACACAATGAACACTGAAGCTTTCTTT,CASRDTMNTEAFF
.,TRBV27,TRBD2,TRBJ2-1,TGTGCCAGCAGTCTGTCTAGCGGGAGTGATGAGCAGTTCTTC,CASSLSSGSDEQFF
.,TRBV27,.,TRBJ1-4,TGTGCCAGCAGTTTGGTAGGGGGAACTAATGAAAAACTGTTTTTT,CASSLVGGTNEKLFF
.,TRBV2,.,TRBJ1-6,TGTGCCAGCAGTGGTCTTCGTAATTCACCCCTCCACTTT,CASSGLRNSPLHF
.,TRBV5-6,.,TRBJ2-7,TGTGCCAGCAGCTCGTATAGGGCGGGAACCTACGAGCAGTACTTC,CASSSYRAGTYEQYF
.,TRBV28,.,TRBJ2-7,TGTGCCAGCAGTTTTAAGTTGAAGGGCGCCTACGAGCAGTACTTC,CASSFKLKGAYEQYF
.,TRBV5-8,.,TRBJ2-7,TGTGCCAGCAGCGCGGACTCCTACGAGCAGTACTTC,CASSADSYEQYF
.,TRBV28,.,TRBJ2-7,TGTGCCAGCAGTTTCCGGACTCTCGAGCAGTACTTC,CASSFRTLEQYF
.,TRBV5-6,.,TRBJ1-3,TGTGCCAGCAGCTTACGGGAATCTGGAAACACCATATATTTT,CASSLRESGNTIYF
.,TRBV5-6,TRBD1,TRBJ2-7,TGTGCCAGCAGCTTGGGGACAGGGACGGGTATGGTAGGTTCCTACGAGCAGTACTTC,CASSLGTGTGMVGSYEQYF
.,TRBV6-1,.,TRBJ1-5,TGTGCCAGCAGTGAAGCGTTGGGTACATGGGAAATAAGCAATCAGCCCCAGCATTTT,CASSEALGTWEISNQPQHF
.,TRBV28,.,TRBJ2-1,TGTGCCAGCGGGCTTTACAATGAGCAGTTCTTC,CASGLYNEQFF